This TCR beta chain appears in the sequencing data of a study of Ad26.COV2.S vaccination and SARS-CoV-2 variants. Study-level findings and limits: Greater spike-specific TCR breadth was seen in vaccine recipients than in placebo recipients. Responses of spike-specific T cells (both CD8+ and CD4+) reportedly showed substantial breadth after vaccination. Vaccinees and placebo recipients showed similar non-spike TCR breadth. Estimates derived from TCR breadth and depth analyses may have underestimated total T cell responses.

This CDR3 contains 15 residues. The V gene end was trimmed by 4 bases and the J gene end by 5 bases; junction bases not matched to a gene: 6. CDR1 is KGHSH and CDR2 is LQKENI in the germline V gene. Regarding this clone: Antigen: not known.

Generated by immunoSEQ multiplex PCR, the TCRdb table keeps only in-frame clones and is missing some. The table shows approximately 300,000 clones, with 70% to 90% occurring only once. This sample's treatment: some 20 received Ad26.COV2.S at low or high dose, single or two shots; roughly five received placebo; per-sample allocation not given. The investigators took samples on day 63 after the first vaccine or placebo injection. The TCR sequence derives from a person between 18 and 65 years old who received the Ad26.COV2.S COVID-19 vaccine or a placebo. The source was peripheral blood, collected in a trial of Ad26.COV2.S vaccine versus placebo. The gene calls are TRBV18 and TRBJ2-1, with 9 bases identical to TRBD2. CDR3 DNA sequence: TGTGCCAGCTCACTTAGCGGGGGTTCCGACAATGAGCAGTTCTTC. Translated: CASSLSGGSDNEQFF.